This T cell receptor (beta chain) was observed in a study of blood T cell repertoires in COVID-19. Authors' analysis steps: Reference gene primer amplification in the assay estimated nucleated cell counts. TCRdb keeps only in-frame clones here, not all; method: immunoSEQ multiplex PCR. D and trimming come from the DNA, and the V and J calls and clone size come from that table. The sample comprises 180,000 or so clones, 87% of which are singletons, and 1% to 1.5% rests with the top ten. V dropped 2 bases and J dropped 5 bases, with 7 bases sitting between them. Germline V lookup: CDR1 SQVTM, CDR2 ANQGSEA. The CDR3 extends over 11 amino acids. A single count supports this clone. Individuals aged 18 to 89 years were recruited from 20 to 25 US areas. Which cohort a participant joined came from the clinical history participants gave.

J is TRBJ2-7 and V is TRBV29-1, with D possibly being TRBD1 (6 bases). The source is a human donor with acute COVID-19. The donor label of this sample is uncertain. Sequenced: PBMCs or T cells enriched from blood (not recorded which). CDR3 amino acids: CSVESGDEQYF. CDR3 coding DNA: TGCAGCGTTGAATCAGGGGACGAGCAGTACTTC.